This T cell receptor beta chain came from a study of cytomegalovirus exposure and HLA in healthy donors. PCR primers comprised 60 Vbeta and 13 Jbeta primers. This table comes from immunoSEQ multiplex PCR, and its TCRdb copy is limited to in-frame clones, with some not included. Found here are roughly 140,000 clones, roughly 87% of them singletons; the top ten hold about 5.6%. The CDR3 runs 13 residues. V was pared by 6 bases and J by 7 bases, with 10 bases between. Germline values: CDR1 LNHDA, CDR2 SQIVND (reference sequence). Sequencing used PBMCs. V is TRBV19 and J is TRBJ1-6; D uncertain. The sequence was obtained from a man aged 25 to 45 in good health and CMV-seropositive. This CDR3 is CASREGGNSPLHF. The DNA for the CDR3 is TGTGCCAGTAGGGAGGGCGGAAATTCACCCCTCCACTTT.